Below, 9 T cell receptor beta chains from the same sample are listed, as sequenced in a study of OX40 agonist ivuxolimab in advanced cancers. The library was built by means of the immunoSEQ multiplex PCR assay. TCRdb took over this immuneACCESS table, retaining in-frame rearrangements with V and J assigned. Such tables are incomplete; in checked studies, under half of the missing clones stem from an unresolved V gene, and the remainder is unexplained. The sample includes 65,000 to 90,000 clones, with 82% observed a single time. Of the sample, approximately 5% falls within the top ten clones. The specimen was CD4+ or CD8+ T cells sorted from blood, collected in a trial of the OX40 agonist ivuxolimab. The receptors derive from an adult with an advanced solid tumor such as melanoma, head and neck, liver or kidney cancer.

The chain couples TRBV7-9 to TRBJ2-7; TRBD1 aligns across 10 bases. CDR1 is SEHNR and CDR2 is FQNEAQ in the germline V gene (reference sequence). This CDR3 region has 14 residues. V lost 5 bases to trimming and J lost 2 bases; unmatched junction nucleotides: 3. The CDR3 sequence is CASSRTGGTYEQYF. Here the CDR3 DNA reads TGTGCCAGCAGCAGGACAGGGGGGACCTACGAGCAGTACTTC.

The V and J genes are TRBV7-6 and TRBJ2-1, with 12 positions matching TRBD1. With 5 bases clipped from V and 8 bases from J, the junction kept 13 bases outside the gene matches. The CDR3 extends over 17 amino acids. Germline-derived CDR1 and CDR2 are SGHVS and FNYEAQ. The chain's CDR3 is CASSVLLPGQGAYEQFF. The CDR3 coding sequence is TGTGCCAGCAGCGTACTTCTACCGGGACAGGGGGCCTATGAGCAGTTCTTC.

This clone came up many times. The V and J genes are TRBV10-3 and TRBJ1-2, with 7 bases aligning to TRBD1. This CDR3 comprises 15 residues. Germline CDR1 and CDR2: ENHRY and SYGVKD. The V gene end was trimmed by 2 bases and the J gene end by 8 bases; junction bases not matched to a gene: 11. The CDR3 loop is CAISEPRQGNQGYTF. In nucleotides, the CDR3 is TGTGCCATCAGTGAGCCCCGACAGGGAAATCAAGGCTACACCTTC.

On this clone itself: Other DNA sequences of this sample code for an identical CDR3. The genes are TRBV7-2 and TRBJ2-1; D not resolved. Germline values: CDR1 SGHTA, CDR2 FQGNSA. Trimming shortened V by 1 base and J by 4 bases, and 8 bases separated the two germline ends. The CDR3 extends over 14 amino acids. CDR3 in amino acids: CASSLVSSYNEQFF. CDR3 nucleotide sequence: TGTGCCAGCAGCTTAGTGTCTAGTTACAATGAGCAGTTCTTC.

The chain joins TRBV6-6 to TRBJ2-5; D possibly uses TRBD1 or TRBD2 (6 bases each). From germline, CDR1 is MNHNY and CDR2 SVGAGI (reference sequence). Trimming pared 6 bases from V and 3 bases from J, leaving 20 bases between. The CDR3 covers 16 residues. The CDR3 coding sequence is TGTGCCAGCAGAGGTCGGGACGGGGGCGGGAAAGAGACCCAGTACTTC. Its translation is CASRGRDGGGKETQYF.

This clone showed up just a few times. V and J are TRBV4-2 and TRBJ2-5, with D possibly being TRBD1 (5 bases). Germline CDR1 LGHNA, CDR2 YNFKEQ. The CDR3 loop spans 14 amino acids. Trimming removed 0 bases from V and 5 bases from J, with 10 bases in between. In nucleotides, the CDR3 is TGTGCCAGCAGCCAAGATAGTAGACAGGAGACCCAGTACTTC. Its protein is CASSQDSRQETQYF.

The sample holds a few counts of this clone. The V and J genes are TRBV27 and TRBJ1-2; 10 bases align to TRBD1. V gave up 5 bases and J gave up 4 bases; unmatched junction bases: 4. CDR3 size: 14 residues. Looked up from germline, CDR1 is MNHEY and CDR2 is SMNVEV (reference sequence). The chain's CDR3 is CASSAGQGGYGYTF. CDR3 DNA: TGTGCCAGCAGTGCCGGACAGGGGGGCTATGGCTACACCTTC.

This clone has a handful of counts. The genes are TRBV7-8 and TRBJ1-5; tentatively, D is TRBD1 (5 bases). There are 14 residues in the CDR3. Germline CDR1 is SGHVS and CDR2 is FQNEAQ. The V end lost 4 bases, the J end lost 2 bases, and 9 bases lay between the germline ends. The CDR3 region is CASSSTGRNQPQHF. The CDR3, as DNA: TGTGCCAGCAGCTCTACGGGGCGCAATCAGCCCCAGCATTTT.

This chain connects TRBV2 to TRBJ1-2; a possible D gene is TRBD1 (5 bases). CDR1 is SNHLY and CDR2 is FYNNEI in the germline V gene. With 3 bases removed from V and 3 bases from J, the gap between germline ends came to 8 bases. The CDR3 is made up of 13 amino acids. The CDR3, as DNA: TGTGCCAGCAGTGAGACAGCTTACTATGGCTACACCTTC. This sequence encodes CASSETAYYGYTF.